This TCR beta chain was sequenced for a study of glioma-infiltrating T cells. Amplification of TCR alpha and beta CDR3 regions from RNA used iRepertoire nested multiplex PCR. TCRdb processed the multiplex PCR reads anew with MiXCR; each CDR3 protein has one entry. The profile shows 100,000 to 150,000 distinct CDR3 sequences, 20% to 25% of them singletons. This clonotype was seen at least ten times. Antigen: not known. The V gene lost 7 bases and the J gene lost 8 bases, with 21 bases spanning the gap. Looked up from germline, CDR1 is DFQATT and CDR2 is SNEGSKA (reference sequence). The CDR3 length is 14 residues. Overall study findings and caveats: Above-expected tissue-blood divergence occurred in all gliomas, most in low-grade ones.

Sequencing was done on a sample of glioma tissue, nonneoplastic brain tissue, or PBMCs (not recorded which). V gene TRBV20-1 combines with J gene TRBJ2-1; possible D gene TRBD2, 5 bases. The TCR originated in a human donor with low-grade glioma or glioblastoma, undergoing nonglioma brain surgery, or in good health (not recorded which). The CDR3: CSVPGSGGHYEQFF. Here the CDR3 DNA reads TGCAGTGTTCCGGGCAGCGGAGGTCACTATGAGCAGTTCTTC.